This T cell receptor beta chain is from a study of blood T cell repertoires in COVID-19. Study at large: There were acute and convalescent COVID-19 samples, and they came from the United States, Italy and Spain.

Sequenced by immunoSEQ multiplex PCR; TCRdb stores in-frame clones only, minus some. The table lists 70,000 to 75,000 clones, roughly 80% of them singletons, with approximately 5.1% in the top ten. V lost 3 bases, J lost 1 base, and 3 bases stayed unmatched. CDR3 length: 16 residues. CDR1 is ENHRY, CDR2 SYGVKD, per germline. Sequencing used peripheral blood. The source of this sequence is an elderly woman with active or convalescent COVID-19. The J gene is TRBJ2-2, the V gene TRBV10-3; 9 bases map to TRBD1. The DNA of the CDR3 is TGTGCCATCAGTGATTACAGGGGGCTGAACACCGGGGAGCTGTTTTTT. Its protein product is CAISDYRGLNTGELFF.